The T cell receptor (beta chain) described here comes from a study of CD8 T cells in Susac syndrome. The J segment lost 4 bases and the V segment lost 0 bases, leaving 4 bases of the junction unmatched. This CDR3 contains 15 residues. Germline V gene data show CDR1 as LNHNV and CDR2 as YYDKDF (reference sequence). Random hexamers were used to reverse transcribe the RNA input (about 0.45 to 1 ug). TCRdb independently ran MiXCR on the immunoSEQ multiplex PCR reads; one entry per CDR3 protein. The sample includes 95,000 to 150,000 distinct CDR3 sequences, around 94% of them seen just once. The material sequenced was CD8+ T cells from PBMCs. This sequence was found in a human donor with Susac syndrome. V usage is TRBV15 and J usage is TRBJ2-3; 7 bases match TRBD2. The CDR3, as DNA: TGTGCCACCAGCAGAGATACTGCGGGGGCAGATACGCAGTATTTT. As protein: CATSRDTAGADTQYF.